This T cell receptor beta chain was identified during a study of CD8+ T cells in alopecia areata (dated by TCRdb to 2017 to 2018). Notes on the research overall: The treated patients took part in an open-label pilot trial in which moderate-to-severe alopecia areata was treated with oral tofacitinib at 5 to 10 mg twice daily. Tofacitinib was given for 6 to 18 months, followed by 6 months of follow-up off drug to assess delayed response and recurrence. In treated patients, disease severity was measured using the SALT score, which gives the percentage of scalp surface area affected. High-throughput TCRbeta sequencing was used to examine T cell clonal expansion in alopecia areata in both the C3H/HeJ mouse model and human patients. Human TCRbeta sequencing covered scalp tissue and sorted CD4+ and CD8+ peripheral blood T cells from patchy and totalis/universalis alopecia areata patients and healthy controls. Biopsies were taken from tofacitinib-treated patients at baseline and again at 4 and 24 weeks into treatment, and several of those patients also had a later scalp biopsy. Scalp clonality was compared among normal scalp (n=4), patchy alopecia areata scalp (n=8), and alopecia totalis/universalis scalp (n=8). RNA was extracted with the PAXgene miRNA kit for fixed scalp, the miRNeasy kit for PBMCs, and the RNeasy kit for mouse skin. TCRbeta CDR3 regions were amplified by immunoSEQ multiplex PCR using 35 Vbeta forward and 13 Jbeta reverse primers.

What this sample's time point label stands for: roughly 27 days on oral tofacitinib. The label giving this sample's treatment or condition can be read as: oral pan-JAK inhibitor, 5-10 mg twice daily. Lesional scalp punch biopsies and peripheral blood were obtained from alopecia areata patients. PBMCs were separated by density centrifugation and stained for CD3, CD4 and CD8, after which CD4+ and CD8+ T cells were sorted on a FACSAria. The library came from the immunoSEQ multiplex PCR assay. RNA was extracted from all samples and reverse transcribed into cDNA, which served as template for TCR sequencing. First-strand cDNA was synthesized with SuperScript III using a 2:1 mix of oligo-dT and random hexamers. A synthetic immune receptor repertoire was used to assess amplification bias, and residual bias was removed computationally. The authors' analysis ran thus. After raw reads were preprocessed to remove errors, the CDR3 was defined following IMGT conventions as running from the conserved cysteine to phenylalanine. Clonality was calculated as 1 minus Shannon entropy normalized by log2 of the number of productive unique TCRs. CD4 or CD8 identity of scalp clones was inferred by cross-referencing scalp TCRbeta sequences with sorted blood CD4 and CD8 repertoires. The source is immuneACCESS, and TCRdb retained only in-frame sequences with V and J called. Part of the clones is not carried over; for the studies checked, unresolved V genes explain less than half of this, and the remainder is unexplained. V and J calls and clone size are as listed in that table; D and trimming were resolved from the DNA. The sample has 200,000 to 250,000 clones on record, 50% to 75% of them singletons. The ten largest make up roughly 4.2% of the sample.

What the research found in general, with its limitations: Many expanded lesional clones persisted in scalp and blood during tofacitinib treatment, which may partly explain relapse after stopping treatment. Resident alphabeta T cells in normal human skin are also sequenced, complicating scalp TCR repertoire analysis, unlike mouse skin dominated by gammadelta T cells. Because the treated cohort was small and had just a single nonresponder, larger studies are needed to establish links between baseline CD8+ expansion and response. Shared TCR sequences between patients were less evident than in mice, which may be partly attributable to HLA diversity in the patient population. Compared with normal scalp, lesional scalp had higher clonality and more expanded CD8+ clones, particularly in alopecia totalis/universalis, a pattern that suggests antigenic drive. Tofacitinib significantly decreased scalp clonality and the number of expanded CD8+ clones among the top 100 scalp clones.

A word on this clone: This receptor's antigen is unknown. Qualities for individual bases were not recorded, and no much larger clone is one base off.

Between the V and J ends, shortened by 0 bases and 1 base respectively, the junction contains 12 bases. Including the terminal cysteine and phenylalanine, the CDR3 comprises 15 residues. Only CDR3 DNA remains: 45 bases, in frame from the first base. CDR1 and CDR2 are read off the germline V gene (reference sequence) as GTSNPN and SVGIG. The sample in question was CD4+ T cells sorted from blood, obtained at week 4, from a patient treated with tofacitinib. The chain is assembled from TRBV30 and TRBJ1-1; the D gene remains uncertain. This TCR was sampled from a human donor with alopecia areata. The DNA reads TGTGCCTGGAGTGTACCAGGAGATTGGAACACTGAAGCTTTCTTT. Protein translation: CAWSVPGDWNTEAFF.